Listed here are 24 T cell receptor beta chains from one sample, sequenced in a study of T cell responses to AZD1222 COVID-19 vaccine. Produced via immunoSEQ multiplex PCR; TCRdb's table is partial and in-frame only. The sample has about 100,000 clones, around nine tenths seen once. The specimen was peripheral blood, collected on day 0 of AZD1222 vaccination. Receptors were obtained from an adult in good health.

The chain couples TRBV7-2 to TRBJ2-3; TRBD2 aligns across 10 bases. CDR1 is SGHTA, CDR2 FQGNSA, per germline. V was clipped by 5 bases and J by 6 bases; unmatched bases: 11. The CDR3 sequence is 16 residues long. The CDR3 region has the DNA TGTGCCAGCAGCCCCCAAGCGGGAGGGCTTACGGATACGCAGTATTTT. It yields the protein CASSPQAGGLTDTQYF.

The chain has TRBV5-1 and TRBJ2-3; 7 positions match TRBD2. The germline V gene encodes CDR1 SGHRS and CDR2 YFSETQ. The CDR3 spans 16 residues. With 2 bases clipped from V and 2 bases from J, the junction kept 8 bases outside the gene matches. Here the CDR3 DNA reads TGCGCCAGCAGCTTCCAGACTAGCCTACTCACAGATACGCAGTATTTT. It specifies CASSFQTSLLTDTQYF. The whole variable domain, filled in from reference TRBV5-1 and TRBJ2-3, reads KAGVTQTPRYLIKTRGQQVTLSCSPISGHRSVSWYQQTPGQGLQFLFEYFSETQRNKGNFPGRFSGRQFSNSRSEMNVSTLELGDSALYLCASSFQTSLLTDTQYFGPGTRLTVL.

The rearrangement links TRBV4-1 to TRBJ1-2, with TRBD1 as a possible D gene (5 bases). This CDR3 region has 13 residues. CDR1 and CDR2 from the germline V gene are MGHRA and YSYEKL. V lost 4 bases and J 4 bases, leaving 10 bases between the germline ends. CDR3 in amino acids: CASSPTGGYGYTF. CDR3 nucleotide sequence: TGCGCCAGCAGCCCGACCGGGGGCTATGGCTACACCTTC.

The CDR3 protein is CASSLFRTGLEAFF. The DNA of the CDR3 is TGTGCCAGCAGTTTATTCCGGACAGGGCTTGAAGCTTTCTTT. This chain links TRBV28 with TRBJ1-1, with 8 bases identical to TRBD1. The germline gives CDR1 MDHEN, CDR2 SYDVKM. V gave up 1 base and J gave up 7 bases; unmatched junction bases: 5. The length of the CDR3 is 14 residues. Full variable domain (outside the CDR3, taken from reference TRBV28 and TRBJ1-1): DVKVTQSSRYLVKRTGEKVFLECVQDMDHENMFWYRQDPGLGLRLIYFSYDVKMKEKGDIPEGYSVSREKKERFSLILESASTNQTSMYLCASSLFRTGLEAFFGQGTRLTVV.

This clone was seen at least ten times. Other DNA sequences from this sample encode an identical CDR3 as well. The chain combines TRBV7-9 with TRBJ1-1, with 7 positions matching TRBD1. Germline assignment: CDR1 SEHNR and CDR2 FQNEAQ (reference sequence). V was pared by 5 bases and J by 4 bases, with 4 bases of the junction left unmatched. The CDR3 totals 13 residues. The CDR3 DNA reads as TGTGCCAGCAGCCCTCAGGGGGGCACTGAAGCTTTCTTT. It encodes CASSPQGGTEAFF.

J is TRBJ2-3 and V is TRBV9; D may be TRBD1 (6 bases). V gave up 3 bases and J gave up 6 bases, with 20 bases separating them. CDR1 and CDR2 (germline): SGDLS, YYNGEE. CDR3 size: 16 residues. DNA of the CDR3: TGTGCCAGCAGCGAACAGGGTAACTGGGCGTTGGATACGCAGTATTTT. Protein: CASSEQGNWALDTQYF. Full variable domain (outside the CDR3, taken from reference TRBV9 and TRBJ2-3): DSGVTQTPKHLITATGQRVTLRCSPRSGDLSVYWYQQSLDQGLQFLIQYYNGEERAKGNILERFSAQQFPDLHSELNLSSLELGDSALYFCASSEQGNWALDTQYFGPGTRLTVL.

V and J are TRBV27 and TRBJ2-1; D may be TRBD1 (7 bases). V was clipped by 8 bases and J by 1 base, with 15 bases between them. The CDR3 loop spans 15 amino acids. Per germline, CDR1 MNHEY and CDR2 SMNVEV (reference sequence). The CDR3 sequence is CASGGTEGSYNEQFF. The CDR3 DNA sequence: TGTGCCAGCGGAGGGACAGAGGGTTCCTACAATGAGCAGTTCTTC.

This clone was detected once. J is TRBJ1-6 and V is TRBV18; perhaps TRBD1 as D (6 bases). The CDR3 covers 16 residues. The ends were cut back, 6 bases at V and 9 bases at J, with 21 bases in the middle. Per the germline V gene, CDR1 is KGHSH and CDR2 is LQKENI. CDR3 in DNA: TGTGCCAGCTCCCCAACGGCGGGGACAAACACTTCACCCCTCCACTTT. Residues: CASSPTAGTNTSPLHF.

The V call is TRBV18, the J call TRBJ2-1, with D uncertain. From germline, CDR1 is KGHSH and CDR2 LQKENI. The CDR3 sequence is 13 residues long. V was clipped by 6 bases and J by 0 bases, with 6 bases between them. As DNA, the CDR3 is TGTGCCAGCTCCCCGCCCTCCTACAATGAGCAGTTCTTC. This codes for CASSPPSYNEQFF.

The chain combines TRBV9 with TRBJ2-7, with 8 positions matching TRBD1. The CDR3 sequence is 14 residues long. Germline V gene data show CDR1 as SGDLS and CDR2 as YYNGEE. V was clipped by 3 bases and J by 4 bases; unmatched bases: 6. Here the CDR3 reads CASSAPGQEYEQYF. The DNA for the CDR3 is TGTGCCAGCAGCGCGCCGGGACAGGAGTACGAGCAGTACTTC.

The rearrangement joins TRBV14 to TRBJ1-1; D remains ambiguous. The CDR3 runs to 13 residues. V shed 0 bases and J shed 2 bases, with 4 bases lying between them. In germline, CDR1 is SGHDN, CDR2 FVKESK. CDR3 sequence (DNA): TGTGCCAGCAGCCAAGACAGAAACACTGAAGCTTTCTTT. It translates to CASSQDRNTEAFF.

There are a few counts of this clone. The chain couples TRBV7-2 to TRBJ1-1, with no clear D. Deletions cut 3 bases from V and 2 bases from J, with 13 bases between. Looked up from germline, CDR1 is SGHTA and CDR2 is FQGNSA. This CDR3 region has 15 residues. The CDR3 nucleotides are TGTGCCAGCAGCTTCGCGATTGGACTTAACACTGAAGCTTTCTTT. Translation: CASSFAIGLNTEAFF.

The chain uses TRBV27 and TRBJ1-1; D possibly corresponds to TRBD1 (5 bases). This CDR3 has 14 residues. V was clipped by 3 bases and J by 4 bases, with 12 bases between them. Germline CDR1 is MNHEY and CDR2 is SMNVEV (reference sequence). CDR3 region: CASSFGGVGTEAFF. CDR3 sequence (DNA): TGTGCCAGCAGTTTTGGAGGGGTTGGCACTGAAGCTTTCTTT.

V gene TRBV10-2 combines with J gene TRBJ1-6; a possible D gene is TRBD1 (5 bases). Germline V gene data show CDR1 as WSHSY and CDR2 as SAAADI. Trimming removed 7 bases at V and 7 bases at J, with 17 bases between. The CDR3 loop spans 15 amino acids. The CDR3 bases are TGCGCCAGCAAAGGCATCGGTTCAGGGAATTCACCCCTCCACTTT. It is translated as CASKGIGSGNSPLHF.

Here the CDR3 DNA reads TGTGCCAGCAGCGCAAGTCTCTTGGGAGGCTACACCTTC. Translating gives CASSASLLGGYTF. This sequence joins TRBV9 and TRBJ1-2; no clear D. The germline V gene encodes CDR1 SGDLS and CDR2 YYNGEE. The CDR3 sequence is 13 residues long. V lost 3 bases to trimming and J lost 8 bases, with 14 bases between them.

The V and J genes are TRBV10-1 and TRBJ2-3; D may be TRBD1 or TRBD2 (5 bases each). Between the trimmed V and J ends, which lost 3 bases and 8 bases, there was a span of 12 bases. The length of the CDR3 is 13 residues. Per germline, CDR1 WNHNN and CDR2 SYGVQD (reference sequence). CDR3 in DNA: TGCGCCAGCAGTGAAGGAGGTAGGGGTACGCAGTATTTT. Protein: CASSEGGRGTQYF.

The gene calls are TRBV5-1 and TRBJ1-1; D gene uncertain. CDR1 and CDR2 (germline): SGHRS, YFSETQ. Trimming took off 0 bases at V and 0 bases at J, with 15 bases between the two ends. The CDR3 totals 17 residues. CDR3 sequence (DNA): TGCGCCAGCAGCTTGGGCCCGGGTCCGCCAATGAACACTGAAGCTTTCTTT. Encoded protein: CASSLGPGPPMNTEAFF.

The CDR3 DNA follows: TGCGCCAGCAGCCCGGGGGACAGCTCCAACACTGAAGCTTTCTTT. It codes for CASSPGDSSNTEAFF. V gene TRBV5-1 combines with J gene TRBJ1-1, with 7 bases that match TRBD1. Germline-derived CDR1 and CDR2 are SGHRS and YFSETQ. The V segment lost 4 bases and the J segment 2 bases; nucleotides outside the gene matches: 8. The CDR3 contains 15 residues.

The chain is built from TRBV6-6 and TRBJ2-1; no definite D call. The V gene's germline CDR1 is MNHNY and CDR2 SVGAGI (reference sequence). CDR3 length: 12 residues. V was cut by 6 bases and J by 6 bases, with 9 bases left in between. The DNA for the CDR3 is TGTGCCAGCAGAACTTCCCCCAATGAGCAGTTCTTC. Protein sequence: CASRTSPNEQFF.

This sequence joins TRBV6-2 or TRBV6-3 and TRBJ2-2; D is perhaps TRBD1 (6 bases). The length of the CDR3 is 14 residues. Germline V gene sequence: CDR1 MNHEY, CDR2 SVGEGT. Trimming removed 4 bases at V and 1 base at J, with 7 bases between. CDR3: CASSFRGNTGELFF. In DNA, the CDR3 is TGTGCCAGCAGTTTCAGGGGGAACACCGGGGAGCTGTTTTTT.

The chain has TRBV19 and TRBJ2-5, with D uncertain. This CDR3 is built from 14 residues. The germline CDR1 and CDR2 sequences are LNHDA and SQIVND (reference sequence). V lost 6 bases and J lost 5, with 16 bases in between. The CDR3 protein is CASSPRGQYETQYF. CDR3 in DNA: TGTGCCAGTAGCCCCCGCGGTCAGTACGAGACCCAGTACTTC.

The chain carries TRBV19 and TRBJ2-2; D possibly corresponds to TRBD1 (5 bases). Trimming shortened V by 6 bases and J by 6 bases, and 11 bases separated the two germline ends. There are 13 residues in the CDR3. Looked up from germline, CDR1 is LNHDA and CDR2 is SQIVND (reference sequence). The CDR3 is CASRPLGPGELFF. The CDR3 DNA reads as TGTGCCAGTAGGCCTCTGGGGCCCGGGGAGCTGTTTTTT.

This clone was counted once. The chain joins TRBV5-6 to TRBJ1-5, with D possibly TRBD1 on 5 matching bases. The CDR3 has 16 residues. V was shortened by 2 bases and J by 1 base, with 13 bases between the two germline ends. CDR1 is SGHDT, CDR2 YYEEEE, per germline. CDR3 in DNA: TGTGCCAGCAGCTTAAAGGGGTTCGGGAGCAATCAGCCCCAGCATTTT. Translating gives CASSLKGFGSNQPQHF. Full variable domain (outside the CDR3, taken from reference TRBV5-6 and TRBJ1-5): DAGVTQSPTHLIKTRGQQVTLRCSPKSGHDTVSWYQQALGQGPQFIFQYYEEEERQRGNFPDRFSGHQFPNYSSELNVNALLLGDSALYLCASSLKGFGSNQPQHFGDGTRLSIL.

V and J are TRBV12-2 and TRBJ1-1. TRBV12-2 is a pseudogene locus. The CDR3 is 17 residues long. CDR3: CASRFPGPEGIGTEAFF. CDR3 bases: TGTGCAAGTCGCTTTCCCGGACCCGAAGGGATTGGGACTGAAGCTTTCTTT.